This T cell receptor beta chain is drawn from a study of monozygotic twins with inflammatory bowel disease. The germline gives CDR1 ENHRY, CDR2 SYGVKD. The CDR3 length is 13 residues. TCRdb re-called the 5' RACE reads and gives one entry per CDR3 protein, without DNA. This table lists some 160,000 distinct CDR3 sequences. Sequenced sample: blood. The clonotype was recovered from a human donor with ulcerative colitis or Crohn's disease, or a healthy co-twin of an affected twin (not recorded which). The chain is built from TRBV10-3 and TRBJ2-7. The CDR3 reads CAITKENSYEQYF.